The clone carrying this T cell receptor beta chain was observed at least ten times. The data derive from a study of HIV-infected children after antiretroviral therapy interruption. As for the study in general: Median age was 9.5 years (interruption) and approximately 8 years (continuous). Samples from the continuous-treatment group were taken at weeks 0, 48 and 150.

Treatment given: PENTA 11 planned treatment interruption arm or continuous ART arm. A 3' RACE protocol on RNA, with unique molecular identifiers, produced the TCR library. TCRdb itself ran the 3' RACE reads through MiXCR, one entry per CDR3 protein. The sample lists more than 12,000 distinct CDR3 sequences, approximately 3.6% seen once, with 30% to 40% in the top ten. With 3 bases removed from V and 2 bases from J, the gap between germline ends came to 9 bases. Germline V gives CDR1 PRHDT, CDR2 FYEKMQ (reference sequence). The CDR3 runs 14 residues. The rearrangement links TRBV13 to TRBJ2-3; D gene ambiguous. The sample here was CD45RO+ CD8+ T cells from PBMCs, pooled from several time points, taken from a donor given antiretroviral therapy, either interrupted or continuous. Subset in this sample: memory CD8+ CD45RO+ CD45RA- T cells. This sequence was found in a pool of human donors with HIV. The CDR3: CASSFQRTTDTQYF. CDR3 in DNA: TGTGCCAGCAGCTTTCAGCGAACCACAGATACGCAGTATTTT. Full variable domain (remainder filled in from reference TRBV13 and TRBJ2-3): AAGVIQSPRHLIKEKRETATLKCYPIPRHDTVYWYQQGPGQDPQFLISFYEKMQSDKGSIPDRFSAQQFSDYHSELNMSSLELGDSALYFCASSFQRTTDTQYFGPGTRLTVL.